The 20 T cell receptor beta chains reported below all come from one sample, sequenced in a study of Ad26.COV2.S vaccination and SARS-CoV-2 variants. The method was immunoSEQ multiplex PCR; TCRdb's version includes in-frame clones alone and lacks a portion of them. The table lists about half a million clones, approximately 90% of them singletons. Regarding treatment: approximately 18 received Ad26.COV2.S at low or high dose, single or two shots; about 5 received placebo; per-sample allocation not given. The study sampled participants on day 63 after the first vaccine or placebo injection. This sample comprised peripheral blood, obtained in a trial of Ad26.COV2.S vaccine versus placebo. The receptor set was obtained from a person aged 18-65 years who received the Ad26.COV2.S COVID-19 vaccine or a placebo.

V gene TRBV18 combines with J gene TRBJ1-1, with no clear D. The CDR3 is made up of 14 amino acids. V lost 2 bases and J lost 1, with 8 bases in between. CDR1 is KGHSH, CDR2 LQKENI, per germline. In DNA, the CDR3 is TGTGCCAGCTCACCAGTGACGGGGAACACTGAAGCTTTCTTT. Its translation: CASSPVTGNTEAFF.

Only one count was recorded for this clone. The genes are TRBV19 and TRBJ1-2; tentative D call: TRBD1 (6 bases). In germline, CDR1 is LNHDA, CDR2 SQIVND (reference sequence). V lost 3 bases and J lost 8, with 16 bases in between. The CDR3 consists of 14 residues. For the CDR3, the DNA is TGTGCCAGTAGTATCTCGTCGGGGGCTCGGGGCTACACCTTC. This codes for CASSISSGARGYTF.

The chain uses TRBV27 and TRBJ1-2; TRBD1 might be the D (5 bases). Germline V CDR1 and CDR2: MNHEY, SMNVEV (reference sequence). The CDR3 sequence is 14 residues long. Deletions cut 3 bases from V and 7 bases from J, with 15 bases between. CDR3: CASSFFQGIGGYTF. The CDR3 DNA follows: TGTGCCAGCAGTTTTTTTCAGGGAATCGGTGGCTACACCTTC.

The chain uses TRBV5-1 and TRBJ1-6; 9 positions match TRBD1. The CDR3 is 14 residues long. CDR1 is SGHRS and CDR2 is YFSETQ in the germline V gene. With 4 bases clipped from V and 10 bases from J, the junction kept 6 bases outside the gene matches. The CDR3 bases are TGCGCCAGCAGCCGGGACAGGGAACGGTCACCCCTCCACTTT. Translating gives CASSRDRERSPLHF.

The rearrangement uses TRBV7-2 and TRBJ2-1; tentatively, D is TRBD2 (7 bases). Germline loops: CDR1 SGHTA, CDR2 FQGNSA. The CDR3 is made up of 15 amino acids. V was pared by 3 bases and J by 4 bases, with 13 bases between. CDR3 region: CASSFRGGEYNEQFF. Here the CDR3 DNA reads TGTGCCAGCAGCTTTAGGGGGGGAGAGTACAATGAGCAGTTCTTC.

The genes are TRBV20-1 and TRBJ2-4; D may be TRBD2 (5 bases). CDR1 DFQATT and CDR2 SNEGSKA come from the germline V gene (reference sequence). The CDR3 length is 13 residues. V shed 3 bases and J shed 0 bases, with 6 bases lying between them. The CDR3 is CSASRGAKNIQYF. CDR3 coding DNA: TGCAGTGCTAGTCGGGGAGCCAAAAACATTCAGTACTTC.

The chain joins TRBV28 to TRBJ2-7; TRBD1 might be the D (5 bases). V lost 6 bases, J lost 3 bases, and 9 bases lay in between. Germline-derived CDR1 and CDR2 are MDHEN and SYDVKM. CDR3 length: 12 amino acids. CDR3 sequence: CASRVGDYEQYF. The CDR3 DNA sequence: TGTGCCAGCAGGGTAGGGGACTACGAGCAGTACTTC.

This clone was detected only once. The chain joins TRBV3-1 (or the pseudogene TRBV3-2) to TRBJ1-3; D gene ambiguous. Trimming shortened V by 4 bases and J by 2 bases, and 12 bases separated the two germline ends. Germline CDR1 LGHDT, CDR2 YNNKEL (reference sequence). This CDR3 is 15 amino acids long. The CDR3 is CASSPMTRPGNTIYF. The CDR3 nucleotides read TGTGCCAGCAGCCCCATGACAAGACCTGGAAACACCATATATTTT.

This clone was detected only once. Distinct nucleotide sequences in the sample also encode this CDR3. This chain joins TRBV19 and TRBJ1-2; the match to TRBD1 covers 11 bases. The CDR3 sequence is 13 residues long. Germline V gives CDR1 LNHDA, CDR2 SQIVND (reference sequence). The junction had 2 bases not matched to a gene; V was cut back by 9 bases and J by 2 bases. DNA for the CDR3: TGTGCCAGCAGGGACAGGGGGAACTATGGCTACACCTTC. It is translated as CASRDRGNYGYTF.

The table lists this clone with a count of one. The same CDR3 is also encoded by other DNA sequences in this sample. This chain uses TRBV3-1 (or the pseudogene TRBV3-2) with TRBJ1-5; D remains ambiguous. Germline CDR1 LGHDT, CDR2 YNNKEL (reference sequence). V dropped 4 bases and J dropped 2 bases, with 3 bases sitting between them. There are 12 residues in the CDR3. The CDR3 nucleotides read TGTGCCAGCAGCCGGGGCAATCAGCCCCAGCATTTT. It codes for CASSRGNQPQHF.

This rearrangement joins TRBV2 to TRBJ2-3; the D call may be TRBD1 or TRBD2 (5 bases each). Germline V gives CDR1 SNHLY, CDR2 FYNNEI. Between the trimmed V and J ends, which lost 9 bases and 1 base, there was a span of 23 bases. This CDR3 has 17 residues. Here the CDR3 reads CASPGTVLGAGTDTQYF. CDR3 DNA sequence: TGTGCCAGTCCCGGGACGGTGCTCGGAGCGGGCACAGATACGCAGTATTTT.

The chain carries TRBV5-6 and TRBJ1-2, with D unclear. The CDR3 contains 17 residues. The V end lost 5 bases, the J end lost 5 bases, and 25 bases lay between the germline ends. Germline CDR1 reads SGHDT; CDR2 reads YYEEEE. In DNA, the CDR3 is TGTGCCAGCAGATCGCACCGGGGTCGAGCAGATTATTATGGCTACACCTTC. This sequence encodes CASRSHRGRADYYGYTF.

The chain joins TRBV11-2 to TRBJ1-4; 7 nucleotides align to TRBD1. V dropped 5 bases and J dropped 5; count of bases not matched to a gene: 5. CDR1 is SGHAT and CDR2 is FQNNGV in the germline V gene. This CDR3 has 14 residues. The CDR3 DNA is TGTGCCAGCAGCGCGGACAGGCGGAATGAAAAACTGTTTTTT. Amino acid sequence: CASSADRRNEKLFF.

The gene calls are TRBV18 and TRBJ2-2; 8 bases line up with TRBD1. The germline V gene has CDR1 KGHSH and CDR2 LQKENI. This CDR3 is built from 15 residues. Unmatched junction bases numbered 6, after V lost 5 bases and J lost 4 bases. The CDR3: CASSTRQGRTGELFF. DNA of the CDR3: TGTGCCAGCTCAACGAGACAGGGGCGCACCGGGGAGCTGTTTTTT.

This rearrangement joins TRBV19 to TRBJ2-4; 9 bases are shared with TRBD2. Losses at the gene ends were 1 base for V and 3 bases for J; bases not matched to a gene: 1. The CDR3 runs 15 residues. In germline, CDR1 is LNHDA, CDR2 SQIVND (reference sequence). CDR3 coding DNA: TGTGCCAGTAGTATAGGGCGGGGGGGCAAAAACATTCAGTACTTC. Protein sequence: CASSIGRGGKNIQYF.

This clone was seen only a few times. CDR3 protein: CASSEALKGNQPQHF. The CDR3 region has the DNA TGTGCCAGCAGTGAAGCACTCAAAGGCAATCAGCCCCAGCATTTT. The rearrangement joins TRBV2 to TRBJ1-5; no reliable D call. CDR1 is SNHLY, CDR2 FYNNEI, per germline. This CDR3 has 15 amino acids. V was cut by 0 bases and J by 2 bases, with 8 bases left in between.

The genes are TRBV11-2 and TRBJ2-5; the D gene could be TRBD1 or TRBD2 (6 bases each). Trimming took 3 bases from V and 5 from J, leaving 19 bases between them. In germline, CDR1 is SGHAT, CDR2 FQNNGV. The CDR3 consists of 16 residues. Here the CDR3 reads CASSFPFKGGWETQYF. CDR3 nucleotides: TGTGCCAGCAGCTTCCCTTTCAAGGGGGGATGGGAGACCCAGTACTTC.

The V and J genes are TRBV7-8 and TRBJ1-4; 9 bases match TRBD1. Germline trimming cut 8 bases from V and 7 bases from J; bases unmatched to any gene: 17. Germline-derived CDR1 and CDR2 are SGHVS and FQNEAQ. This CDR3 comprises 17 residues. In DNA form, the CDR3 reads TGTGCCAGCTGCCGGACAGGGGTGTATATAGGTAGTGAAAAACTGTTTTTT. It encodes CASCRTGVYIGSEKLFF. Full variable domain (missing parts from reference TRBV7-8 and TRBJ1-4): GAGVSQSPRYKVAKRGQDVALRCDPISGHVSLFWYQQALGQGPEFLTYFQNEAQLDKSGLPSDRFFAERPEGSVSTLKIQRTQQEDSAVYLCASCRTGVYIGSEKLFFGSGTQLSVL.

The CDR3 DNA sequence: TGTGCCAGCAGCTTAGCGCTGGGCAGCCAAGAGACCCAGTACTTC. This sequence encodes CASSLALGSQETQYF. The gene calls are TRBV7-2 and TRBJ2-5, with D uncertain. This CDR3 has 15 amino acids. Between the trimmed V and J ends, which lost 0 bases and 1 base, there was a span of 9 bases. Germline V gene lookup returns CDR1 SGHTA and CDR2 FQGNSA.

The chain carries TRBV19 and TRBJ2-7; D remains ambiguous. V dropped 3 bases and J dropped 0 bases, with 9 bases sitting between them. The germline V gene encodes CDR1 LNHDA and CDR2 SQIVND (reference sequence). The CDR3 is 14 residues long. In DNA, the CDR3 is TGTGCCAGTAGTATCTCTGCCTCCTCCTACGAGCAGTACTTC. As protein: CASSISASSYEQYF.